One sample yielded the 16 T cell receptor beta chains listed below, sequenced in a study of blood T cells in healthy people across ages. A second PCR, run for roughly 7 to 12 cycles, used a sample-barcoded 5' primer plus a J-beta primer mix. TCRdb reprocessed the 5' RACE reads via MiXCR and lists one record per CDR3 protein. The sample yields some 1.8 million distinct CDR3 sequences, about 39% seen once. Sequenced material: blood. The receptors shown here come from a human donor in good health.

The rearrangement uses TRBV7-9 and TRBJ1-2, with 9 positions matching TRBD1. The V gene end was trimmed by 5 bases and the J gene end by 8 bases; junction bases not matched to a gene: 6. The germline CDR1 and CDR2 sequences are SEHNR and FQNEAQ (reference sequence). The CDR3 sequence is 13 residues long. Here the CDR3 reads CASSRTGVGGYTF. The CDR3 nucleotides are TGTGCCAGCAGCCGGACAGGGGTTGGAGGCTACACCTTC.

The rearrangement joins TRBV29-1 to TRBJ1-2, with TRBD1 as a possible D gene (6 bases). This CDR3 contains 13 residues. Germline CDR1 and CDR2: SQVTM and ANQGSEA. V was trimmed by 0 bases and J by 4 bases, leaving 9 bases between them. CDR3 nucleotides: TGCAGCGTTGAAGATCGGGACACCTATGGCTACACCTTC. Protein sequence: CSVEDRDTYGYTF.

The J gene is TRBJ2-6, the V gene TRBV3-1; 10 bases map to TRBD1. This CDR3 contains 17 residues. Trimming at V came to 3 bases and at J to 2 bases, leaving 4 bases not matched to a gene. CDR1 LGHDT and CDR2 YNNKEL come from the germline V gene (reference sequence). CDR3 loop: CASSHTGTGAGANVLTF. CDR3 bases: TGTGCCAGCAGCCACACCGGGACAGGGGCTGGGGCCAACGTCCTGACTTTC.

The chain combines TRBV4-1 with TRBJ1-6; D is possibly TRBD1 (5 bases). This CDR3 contains 15 residues. The germline V and J ends were trimmed by 11 bases and 7 bases, with 21 bases remaining between them. Germline V CDR1 and CDR2: MGHRA, YSYEKL. CDR3 sequence (DNA): TGCGCCTCTACAAGATCTACAAGGGGAAATTCACCCCTCCACTTT. This codes for CASTRSTRGNSPLHF.

Note on this clonotype: A read error may be the cause here, since a much bigger clone is one base away. This rearrangement joins TRBV20-1 to TRBJ1-2; D is perhaps TRBD1 (5 bases). CDR1 is DFQATT, CDR2 SNEGSKA, per germline (reference sequence). The CDR3 has 15 residues. The CDR3 bases are TGCAGTGCTAGAGATTGGGGGGGGGATAACTGTGGCTACACCTTC. This codes for CSARDWGGDNCGYTF.

There are a few counts of this clonotype. This chain uses TRBV2 with TRBJ1-2, with 9 bases identical to TRBD1. Germline lookup yields CDR1 SNHLY and CDR2 FYNNEI. V was pared by 6 bases and J by 0 bases, with 8 bases of the junction left unmatched. The CDR3 runs to 16 residues. The CDR3 bases are TGTGCCAGCAGCGTCACAGGGGGCTTAACTAACTATGGCTACACCTTC. It codes for CASSVTGGLTNYGYTF.

This clonotype was detected a few times. CDR3 DNA sequence: TGTGCCAGCAGTTACCAGCCCCCGTTCGGACGGAACCGGAGGCAGCCCCAGCATTTT. Translated: CASSYQPPFGRNRRQPQHF. The chain carries TRBV6-5 and TRBJ1-5; the D is unclear. This CDR3 spans 19 amino acids. The V gene's germline CDR1 is MNHEY and CDR2 SVGAGI. Trimming pared 2 bases from V and 7 bases from J, leaving 27 bases between.

This clonotype was counted only a few times. The chain links TRBV5-1 to TRBJ1-2; TRBD1 agrees at 12 bases. CDR3 size: 16 residues. Germline loops: CDR1 SGHRS, CDR2 YFSETQ. J was trimmed by 8 bases and V by 3 bases; bases with no gene match: 11. The CDR3 spells CASSSGQGAWMEGYTF. The CDR3 bases are TGCGCCAGCAGCTCGGGACAGGGGGCCTGGATGGAGGGCTACACCTTC.

The chain's CDR3 is CASSQQTGRVEQYF. The CDR3 DNA is TGTGCCAGCAGCCAACAGACAGGACGAGTCGAGCAGTACTTC. The chain recombines TRBV7-2 with TRBJ2-1, with D perhaps matching TRBD1 (6 bases). The J call is uncertain, as TRBJ2-7 better fits the DNA end. CDR3 length: 14 residues. Germline lookup yields CDR1 SGHTA and CDR2 FQGNSA.

This rearrangement joins TRBV7-2 to TRBJ1-1; 7 bases match TRBD1. Germline loops: CDR1 SGHTA, CDR2 FQGNSA. The CDR3 extends over 14 amino acids. The ends lost 7 bases at V and 7 bases at J; junction bases unmatched: 12. CDR3 in DNA: TGTGCCAGCACAAGGAAGGGGGCAATTGATGAAGCTTTCTTT. Protein: CASTRKGAIDEAFF.

The rearrangement joins TRBV12-3 or TRBV12-4 to TRBJ2-4; D gene uncertain. TRBJ2-5 matches the DNA end more closely, so the J call is doubtful. The CDR3 has 11 amino acids. DNA of the CDR3: TGTGCCAGCAATATTCAAGAGACCCAGTACTTC. Encoded protein: CASNIQETQYF.

The V gene is TRBV4-3, the J gene TRBJ2-5, with D perhaps matching TRBD2 (7 bases). The CDR3 has 16 amino acids. Trimming removed 3 bases from V and 4 bases from J, with 18 bases in between. The germline CDR1 and CDR2 sequences are LGHNA and YSLEER. CDR3 in DNA: TGCGCCAGCAGCCAGCTGGGTGGGGGGGCCAGAGAGACCCAGTACTTC. Amino acid sequence: CASSQLGGGARETQYF.

The chain couples TRBV7-9 to TRBJ2-1, with 8 bases fitting TRBD2. V shed 5 bases, J shed 10 bases, and the junction held 4 bases outside the gene matches. The CDR3 totals 12 residues. Germline V gene lookup returns CDR1 SEHNR and CDR2 FQNEAQ (reference sequence). CDR3 in amino acids: CASSPRLAEQFF. The CDR3 bases are TGTGCCAGCAGCCCTCGACTAGCGGAGCAGTTCTTC.

The sample holds a few counts of this clonotype. The chain employs TRBV7-2 and TRBJ1-2, with TRBD1 as a possible D gene (5 bases). Trimming took 1 base from V and 2 from J, leaving 14 bases between them. Germline CDR1 SGHTA, CDR2 FQGNSA. There are 16 residues in the CDR3. CDR3 nucleotides: TGTGCCAGCAGCTTAGACGAGTTGAGGGGAAACTATGGCTACACCTTC. Translated: CASSLDELRGNYGYTF.

With respect to this clonotype: At one boundary the junction diverges from the germline segment, which might be a read error. The chain combines TRBV7-9 with TRBJ2-7, with no clear D. Germline CDR1 and CDR2: SEHNR and FQNEAQ (reference sequence). This CDR3 is 12 amino acids long. The CDR3 DNA reads TGTGCCAGCAGCTATTATGGGTTCGAGCTGTACTTC. This sequence encodes CASSYYGFELYF.

The rearrangement joins TRBV28 to TRBJ1-1; D possibly corresponds to TRBD1 (5 bases). The CDR3 is made up of 16 amino acids. Germline-derived CDR1 and CDR2 are MDHEN and SYDVKM. V lost 6 bases and J lost 0, with 17 bases in between. CDR3 region: CASSPRGELMNTEAFF. In nucleotides, the CDR3 is TGTGCCAGCAGCCCCCGGGGCGAACTAATGAACACTGAAGCTTTCTTT.